This TCR beta chain was identified during a study of radiotherapy plus CTLA-4 blockade in lung cancer. The protocol was immunoSEQ multiplex PCR, while the TCRdb copy is restricted to in-frame clones and leaves out a portion. The data contain about 45,000 clones, more than 60% of them singletons. Only a few counts were recorded for this clone. Sequencing used peripheral blood, obtained from a patient treated with radiotherapy plus ipilimumab. The TCR was taken from a human donor with non-small cell lung cancer who had a partial response to radiotherapy plus ipilimumab.

The CDR3 nucleotides read TGTGCCAGTAGTATCCTTGGAGAGTGGAACACTGAAGCTTTCTTT. Its translation: CASSILGEWNTEAFF. The chain is built from TRBV19 and TRBJ1-1; no definite D call. Germline V gene data show CDR1 as LNHDA and CDR2 as SQIVND (reference sequence). V was clipped by 3 bases and J by 1 base, with 12 bases between them. The CDR3 runs 15 residues.